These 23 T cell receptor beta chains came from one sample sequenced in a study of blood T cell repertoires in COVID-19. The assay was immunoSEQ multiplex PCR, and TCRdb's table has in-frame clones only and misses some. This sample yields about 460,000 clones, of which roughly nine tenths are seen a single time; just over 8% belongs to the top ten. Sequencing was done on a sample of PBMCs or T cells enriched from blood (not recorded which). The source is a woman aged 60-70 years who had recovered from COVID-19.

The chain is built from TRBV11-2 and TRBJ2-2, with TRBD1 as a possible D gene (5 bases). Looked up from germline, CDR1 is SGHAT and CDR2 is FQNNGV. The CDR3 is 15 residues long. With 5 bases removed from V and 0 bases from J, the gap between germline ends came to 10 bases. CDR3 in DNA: TGTGCCAGCAGCCCCCAGGGCTCGAACACCGGGGAGCTGTTTTTT. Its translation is CASSPQGSNTGELFF.

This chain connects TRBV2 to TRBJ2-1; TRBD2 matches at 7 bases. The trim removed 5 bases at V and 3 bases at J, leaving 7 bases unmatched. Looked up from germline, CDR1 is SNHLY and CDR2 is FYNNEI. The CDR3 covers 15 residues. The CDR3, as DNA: TGTGCCAGCAGTCGAACTCGGGGGGTCTACAATGAGCAGTTCTTC. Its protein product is CASSRTRGVYNEQFF.

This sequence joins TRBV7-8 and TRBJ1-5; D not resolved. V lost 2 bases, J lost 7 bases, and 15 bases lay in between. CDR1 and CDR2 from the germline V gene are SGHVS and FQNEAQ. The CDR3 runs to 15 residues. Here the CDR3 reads CASSLTTAGAQPQHF. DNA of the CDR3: TGTGCCAGCAGCTTAACGACGGCAGGCGCCCAGCCCCAGCATTTT.

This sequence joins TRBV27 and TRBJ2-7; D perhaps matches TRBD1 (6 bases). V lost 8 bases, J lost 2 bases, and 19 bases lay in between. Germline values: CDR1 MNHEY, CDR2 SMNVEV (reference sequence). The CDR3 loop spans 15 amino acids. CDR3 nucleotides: TGTGCCAGCCCCCTATCGGGCACAGGGCCCTACGAGCAGTACGTC. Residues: CASPLSGTGPYEQYV.

CDR3 amino acids: CASSSTQGTEKLFF. CDR3 DNA: TGTGCCAGCAGTTCTACACAGGGAACAGAAAAACTGTTTTTT. V usage is TRBV28 and J usage is TRBJ1-4; D might be TRBD1 (6 bases). With 4 bases removed from V and 8 bases from J, the gap between germline ends came to 14 bases. From germline, CDR1 is MDHEN and CDR2 SYDVKM. This CDR3 region has 14 residues.

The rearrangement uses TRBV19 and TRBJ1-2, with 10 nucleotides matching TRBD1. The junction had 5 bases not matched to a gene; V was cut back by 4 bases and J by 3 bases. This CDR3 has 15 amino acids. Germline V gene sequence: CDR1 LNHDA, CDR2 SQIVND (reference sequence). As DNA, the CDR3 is TGTGCCAGTAGTAGCGGACAGGGGGGTGACTATGGCTACACCTTC. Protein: CASSSGQGGDYGYTF.

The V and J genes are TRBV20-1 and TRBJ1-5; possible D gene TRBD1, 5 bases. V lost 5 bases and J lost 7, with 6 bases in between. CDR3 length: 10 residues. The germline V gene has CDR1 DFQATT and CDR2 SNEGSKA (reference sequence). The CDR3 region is CSAGGQPQHF. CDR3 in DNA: TGCAGTGCTGGGGGGCAGCCCCAGCATTTT.

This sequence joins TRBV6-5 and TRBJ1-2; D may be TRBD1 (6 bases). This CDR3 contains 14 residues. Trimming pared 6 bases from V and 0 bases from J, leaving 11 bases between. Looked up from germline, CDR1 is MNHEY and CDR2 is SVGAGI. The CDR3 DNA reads TGTGCCAGCAGAGGACAGCCTACTAACTATGGCTACACCTTC. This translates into CASRGQPTNYGYTF.

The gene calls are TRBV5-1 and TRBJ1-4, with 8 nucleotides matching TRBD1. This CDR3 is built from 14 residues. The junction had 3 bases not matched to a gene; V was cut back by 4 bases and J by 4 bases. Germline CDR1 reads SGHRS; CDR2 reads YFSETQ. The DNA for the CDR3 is TGCGCCAGCAGCACTACAGGGGGTAATGAAAAACTGTTTTTT. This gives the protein CASSTTGGNEKLFF.

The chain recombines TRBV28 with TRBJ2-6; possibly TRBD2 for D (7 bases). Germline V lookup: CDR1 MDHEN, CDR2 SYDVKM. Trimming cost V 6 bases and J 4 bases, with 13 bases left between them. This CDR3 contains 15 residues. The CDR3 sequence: CASRGGALGANVLTF. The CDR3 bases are TGTGCCAGCAGAGGGGGGGCGCTGGGGGCCAACGTCCTGACTTTC.

CDR3 protein: CASRRGKDYGYTF. In nucleotides, the CDR3 is TGTGCCAGCAGACGAGGGAAAGACTATGGCTACACCTTC. The chain couples TRBV25-1 to TRBJ1-2; D gene ambiguous. CDR3 length: 13 amino acids. V dropped 6 bases and J dropped 3 bases, with 11 bases sitting between them. Germline-derived CDR1 and CDR2 are MGHDK and SYGVNS.

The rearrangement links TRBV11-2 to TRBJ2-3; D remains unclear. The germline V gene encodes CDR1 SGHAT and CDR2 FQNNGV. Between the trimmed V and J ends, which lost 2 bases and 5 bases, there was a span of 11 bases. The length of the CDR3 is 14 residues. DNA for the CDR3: TGTGCCAGCAGCTTACCGCAGGTCATAGATACGCAGTATTTT. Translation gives CASSLPQVIDTQYF.

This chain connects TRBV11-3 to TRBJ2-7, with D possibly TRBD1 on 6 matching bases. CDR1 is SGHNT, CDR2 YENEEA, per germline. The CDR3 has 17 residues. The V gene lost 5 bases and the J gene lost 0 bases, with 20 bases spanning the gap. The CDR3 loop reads CASSPWDKEKGSYEQYF. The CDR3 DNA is TGTGCCAGCAGCCCCTGGGACAAAGAGAAAGGCTCCTACGAGCAGTACTTC.

In DNA form, the CDR3 reads TGTGCCAGCAGGCCTCAGGGGAACACCATATATTTT. Residues: CASRPQGNTIYF. The chain has TRBV7-9 and TRBJ1-3, with D maybe TRBD1 (6 bases). The germline CDR1 and CDR2 sequences are SEHNR and FQNEAQ (reference sequence). The CDR3 totals 12 residues. The V end lost 6 bases, the J end lost 7 bases, and 10 bases lay between the germline ends. The whole variable domain, filled in from reference TRBV7-9 and TRBJ1-3, reads DTGVSQNPRHKITKRGQNVTFRCDPISEHNRLYWYRQTLGQGPEFLTYFQNEAQLEKSRLLSDRFSAERPKGSFSTLEIQRTEQGDSAMYLCASRPQGNTIYFGEGSWLTVV.

CDR3 in DNA: TGTGCCAGCAGCTTAGTCAGGGCAGGGTCCCAAGAGACCCAGTACTTC. Translation: CASSLVRAGSQETQYF. The chain carries TRBV13 and TRBJ2-5; D might be TRBD1 (5 bases). Trimming removed 1 base at V and 1 base at J, with 13 bases between. From germline, CDR1 is PRHDT and CDR2 FYEKMQ (reference sequence). This CDR3 is built from 16 residues. Supplemented by reference TRBV13 and TRBJ2-5, the full variable domain reads AAGVIQSPRHLIKEKRETATLKCYPIPRHDTVYWYQQGPGQDPQFLISFYEKMQSDKGSIPDRFSAQQFSDYHSELNMSSLELGDSALYFCASSLVRAGSQETQYFGPGTRLLVL.

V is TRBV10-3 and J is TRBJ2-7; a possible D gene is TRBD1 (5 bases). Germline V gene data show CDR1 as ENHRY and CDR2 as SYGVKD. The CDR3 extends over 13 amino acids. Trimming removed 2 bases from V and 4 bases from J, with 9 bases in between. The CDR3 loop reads CAISEGAAYEQYV. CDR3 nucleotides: TGTGCCATCAGTGAGGGGGCCGCGTACGAGCAGTACGTC.

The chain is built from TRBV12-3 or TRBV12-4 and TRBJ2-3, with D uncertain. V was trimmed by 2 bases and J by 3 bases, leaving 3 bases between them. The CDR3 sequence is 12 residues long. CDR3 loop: CASSLITDTQYF. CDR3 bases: TGTGCCAGCAGTTTAATAACAGATACGCAGTATTTT.

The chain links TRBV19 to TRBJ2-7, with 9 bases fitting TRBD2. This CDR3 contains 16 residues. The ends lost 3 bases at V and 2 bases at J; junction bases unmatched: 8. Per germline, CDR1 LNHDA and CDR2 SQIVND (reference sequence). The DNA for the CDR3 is TGTGCCAGTAGTATGATGAGCGGGGGGTCTCCCTACGAGCAGTACTTC. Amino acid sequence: CASSMMSGGSPYEQYF.

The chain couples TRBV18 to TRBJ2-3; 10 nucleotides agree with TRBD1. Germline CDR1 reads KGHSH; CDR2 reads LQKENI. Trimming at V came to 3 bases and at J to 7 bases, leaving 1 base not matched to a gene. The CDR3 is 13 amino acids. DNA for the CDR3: TGTGCCAGCTCACCGGACAGGGGGTATACGCAGTATTTT. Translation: CASSPDRGYTQYF. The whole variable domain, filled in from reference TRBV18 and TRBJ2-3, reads NAGVMQNPRHLVRRRGQEARLRCSPMKGHSHVYWYRQLPEEGLKFMVYLQKENIIDESGMPKERFSAEFPKEGPSILRIQQVVRGDSAAYFCASSPDRGYTQYFGPGTRLTVL.

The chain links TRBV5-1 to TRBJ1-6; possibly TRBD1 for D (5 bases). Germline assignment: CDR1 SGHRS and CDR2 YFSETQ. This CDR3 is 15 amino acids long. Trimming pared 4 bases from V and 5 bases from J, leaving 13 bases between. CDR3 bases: TGCGCCAGCAGCCGCGACAGCTCTAATAATTCACCCCTCCACTTT. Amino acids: CASSRDSSNNSPLHF.

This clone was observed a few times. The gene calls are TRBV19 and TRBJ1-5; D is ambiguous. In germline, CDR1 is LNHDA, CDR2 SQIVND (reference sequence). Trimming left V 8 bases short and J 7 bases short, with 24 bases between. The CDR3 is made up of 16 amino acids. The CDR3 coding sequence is TGTGCCAGTGGACGGACGGTACTAGGGCTGGGACAGCCCCAGCATTTT. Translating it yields CASGRTVLGLGQPQHF.

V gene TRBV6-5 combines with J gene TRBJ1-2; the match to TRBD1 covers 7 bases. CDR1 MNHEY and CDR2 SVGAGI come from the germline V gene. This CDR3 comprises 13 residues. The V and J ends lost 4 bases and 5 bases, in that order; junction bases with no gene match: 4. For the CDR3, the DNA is TGTGCCAGCAGTTCGCAGGGGGAATATGGCTACACCTTC. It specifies CASSSQGEYGYTF.

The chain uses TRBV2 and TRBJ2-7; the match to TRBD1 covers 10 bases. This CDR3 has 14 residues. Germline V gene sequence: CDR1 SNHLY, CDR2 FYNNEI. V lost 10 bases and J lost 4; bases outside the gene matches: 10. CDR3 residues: CATNLRTGGYEQYF. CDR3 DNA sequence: TGTGCCACCAATCTTCGGACAGGGGGATACGAGCAGTACTTC. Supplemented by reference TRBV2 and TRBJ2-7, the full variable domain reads EPEVTQTPSHQVTQMGQEVILRCVPISNHLYFYWYRQILGQKVEFLVSFYNNEISEKSEIFDDQFSVERPDGSNFTLKIRSTKLEDSAMYFCATNLRTGGYEQYFGPGTRLTVT.